These 18 T cell receptor beta chains originate from one sample sequenced in a study of response to subunit inactivated influenza vaccine. TCRdb reprocessed the RT-PCR reads with MiXCR, giving one entry per CDR3 protein. The table shows roughly 760,000 distinct CDR3 sequences, with around 20% occurring only once. The material sequenced was PBMCs from blood, taken roughly 5 days after vaccination. The receptor set was obtained from a man aged 50 to 60 who received an inactivated influenza vaccine.

The chain couples TRBV3-1 to TRBJ2-1; 8 bases fit TRBD2. Germline V gene lookup returns CDR1 LGHDT and CDR2 YNNKEL (reference sequence). Losses at the gene ends were 4 bases for V and 3 bases for J; bases not matched to a gene: 5. The CDR3 has 15 residues. The CDR3 sequence: CASSLRTSIYNEQFF. CDR3 DNA: TGTGCCAGCAGCCTTCGGACTAGCATCTACAATGAGCAGTTCTTC.

The genes are TRBV28 and TRBJ2-7, with D perhaps matching TRBD1 (5 bases). V was clipped by 9 bases and J by 3 bases, with 15 bases between them. Germline CDR1 reads MDHEN; CDR2 reads SYDVKM. This CDR3 spans 13 amino acids. Written as DNA, the CDR3 is TGTGCCAGTACTTACGGACAATTCTACGAGCAGTACTTC. As protein: CASTYGQFYEQYF.

This chain connects TRBV15 to TRBJ2-5; 7 bases map to TRBD2. Germline V lookup: CDR1 LNHNV, CDR2 YYDKDF (reference sequence). The ends lost 0 bases at V and 5 bases at J; junction bases unmatched: 9. This CDR3 is built from 16 residues. CDR3 protein: CATSRDPAGDWETQYF. CDR3 nucleotide sequence: TGTGCCACCAGCAGAGATCCCGCGGGAGATTGGGAGACCCAGTACTTC.

The chain joins TRBV28 to TRBJ2-1; 11 bases match TRBD1. After removal of 5 bases from V and 6 bases from J, the junction contained 9 bases not matched to a gene. This CDR3 contains 16 residues. Germline CDR1 reads MDHEN; CDR2 reads SYDVKM. The CDR3 sequence is CASSTARDRGTNEQFF. CDR3 DNA sequence: TGTGCCAGCAGTACCGCCCGGGACAGGGGGACCAATGAGCAGTTCTTC.

This clonotype turned up a few times. CDR3 nucleotide sequence: TGTGCCAGCAGCACCGGGACAGGGTATCTCGACGAGCAGTACTTC. This translates into CASSTGTGYLDEQYF. The chain combines TRBV5-6 with TRBJ2-7, with 9 bases that match TRBD1. CDR1 is SGHDT and CDR2 is YYEEEE in the germline V gene. The CDR3 runs 15 residues. V was clipped by 4 bases and J by 5 bases; unmatched bases: 10.

For this clonotype: Compared with germline, one end of the junction differs, possibly owing to a read error. This chain links TRBV7-7 with TRBJ2-5; unclear D gene. Germline V CDR1 and CDR2: SSHAT, FNYEAQ (reference sequence). The CDR3 contains 13 residues. CDR3 residues: CASSLDNLETQYF. The CDR3 bases are TGTGCTAGCAGCTTAGACAATTTGGAGACCCAGTACTTC.

V is TRBV6-2 or TRBV6-3 and J is TRBJ2-1; no clear D gene. The germline V gene encodes CDR1 MNHEY and CDR2 SVGEGT. V was shortened by 7 bases and J by 2 bases, with 6 bases between the two germline ends. The CDR3 consists of 12 residues. CDR3 coding DNA: TGTGCCAGCACCCATCCCTACAATGAGCAGTTCTTC. This encodes CASTHPYNEQFF.

This clonotype was detected a few times. The chain employs TRBV5-1 and TRBJ1-1; tentatively, D is TRBD1 (6 bases). Trimming cost V 4 bases and J 0 bases, with 19 bases left between them. Germline assignment: CDR1 SGHRS and CDR2 YFSETQ. There are 17 residues in the CDR3. CDR3 nucleotides: TGCGCCAGCAGCGGAGTTCTGACAGGCCCAGTGAACACTGAAGCTTTCTTT. Translation gives CASSGVLTGPVNTEAFF.

Concerning this clonotype itself: Mismatch with germline at one junction end may stem from a read error. The J gene is TRBJ2-7, the V gene TRBV12-3 or TRBV12-4, with 9 bases that match TRBD1. CDR3 length: 14 residues. This CDR3 is CASSSAGPGTGISF. CDR3 DNA: TGTGCCAGCAGTTCAGCCGGCCCCGGGACAGGGATCTCCTTC.

This clonotype was counted between two and nine times. The chain carries TRBV5-1 and TRBJ2-7; D may be TRBD1 (6 bases). Trimming left V 3 bases short and J 2 bases short, with 24 bases between. CDR3 length equals 18 residues. The germline V gene has CDR1 SGHRS and CDR2 YFSETQ. Here the CDR3 reads CASSWPPGHLEVPYEQYF. CDR3 bases: TGCGCCAGCAGCTGGCCTCCGGGACATCTGGAGGTGCCCTACGAGCAGTACTTC.

This clonotype occurred a few times. This sequence joins TRBV12-3 or TRBV12-4 and TRBJ1-2; a possible D gene is TRBD1 (6 bases). Trimming took off 4 bases at V and 7 bases at J, with 10 bases between the two ends. The CDR3 extends over 12 amino acids. The CDR3 nucleotides are TGTGCCAGCAGTTACGACAGGACTGGCTACACCTTC. It is translated as CASSYDRTGYTF.

V gene TRBV20-1 combines with J gene TRBJ1-2, with 7 positions matching TRBD1. Germline CDR1 DFQATT, CDR2 SNEGSKA (reference sequence). This CDR3 has 12 residues. V gave up 5 bases and J gave up 4 bases; unmatched junction bases: 4. CDR3 DNA: TGCAGTGCTGCAAGACAGGGCTATGGCTACACCTTC. Translation gives CSAARQGYGYTF.

This clonotype was counted between two and nine times. V is TRBV11-3 and J is TRBJ2-1; TRBD2 agrees at 8 bases. The CDR3 length is 14 residues. V shed 6 bases and J 7 bases; nucleotides not matched to a gene: 8. CDR1 is SGHNT and CDR2 is YENEEA in the germline V gene. The CDR3 DNA sequence: TGTGCCAGCAGTGTAGCGGGATTAAGGAATGAGCAGTTCTTC. Translating gives CASSVAGLRNEQFF.

This clonotype was found many times. This rearrangement joins TRBV29-1 to TRBJ2-7; TRBD1 aligns across 11 bases. With V trimmed by 6 bases and J by 6 bases, 1 base remained unmatched. This CDR3 contains 11 residues. Germline CDR1 is SQVTM and CDR2 is ANQGSEA. Here the CDR3 DNA reads TGCAGCGTGGGACAGGGGGGCGAGCAGTACTTC. Translation: CSVGQGGEQYF.

V gene TRBV5-5 combines with J gene TRBJ2-7; D uncertain. Trimming shortened V by 4 bases and J by 2 bases, and 16 bases separated the two germline ends. This CDR3 is built from 15 residues. Germline V gives CDR1 SGHKS, CDR2 YYEKEE (reference sequence). The DNA of the CDR3 is TGTGCCAGCAGCCCTGACGCACCCCGGGCCTACGAGCAGTACTTC. It specifies CASSPDAPRAYEQYF.

The sample holds a few counts of this clonotype. J is TRBJ2-1 and V is TRBV12-3 or TRBV12-4; maybe TRBD2 (5 bases). The CDR3 runs to 13 residues. V gave up 10 bases and J gave up 0 bases, with 10 bases separating them. CDR3 DNA: TGTGCCACCGGACTGAGCTCCTACAATGAGCAGTTCTTC. The encoded protein is CATGLSSYNEQFF.

Ten or more counts support this clonotype. This chain links TRBV27 with TRBJ1-4; the D gene is possibly TRBD1 (6 bases). The length of the CDR3 is 15 residues. Between the trimmed V and J ends, which lost 0 bases and 7 bases, there was a span of 12 bases. CDR1 and CDR2 from the germline V gene are MNHEY and SMNVEV (reference sequence). DNA for the CDR3: TGTGCCAGCAGTTTATCGACAGGAGGGGCTGAAAAACTGTTTTTT. Protein product: CASSLSTGGAEKLFF.

The V call is TRBV5-6, the J call TRBJ2-5, with 7 bases matching TRBD1. Germline CDR1 reads SGHDT; CDR2 reads YYEEEE. V gave up 2 bases and J gave up 3 bases; unmatched junction bases: 13. CDR3 length: 17 residues. CDR3: CASSLSSGGQYKETQYF. DNA for the CDR3: TGTGCCAGCAGCTTAAGTAGTGGGGGACAGTATAAAGAGACCCAGTACTTC. Drawing the rest from reference TRBV5-6 and TRBJ2-5, the complete variable domain is DAGVTQSPTHLIKTRGQQVTLRCSPKSGHDTVSWYQQALGQGPQFIFQYYEEEERQRGNFPDRFSGHQFPNYSSELNVNALLLGDSALYLCASSLSSGGQYKETQYFGPGTRLLVL.